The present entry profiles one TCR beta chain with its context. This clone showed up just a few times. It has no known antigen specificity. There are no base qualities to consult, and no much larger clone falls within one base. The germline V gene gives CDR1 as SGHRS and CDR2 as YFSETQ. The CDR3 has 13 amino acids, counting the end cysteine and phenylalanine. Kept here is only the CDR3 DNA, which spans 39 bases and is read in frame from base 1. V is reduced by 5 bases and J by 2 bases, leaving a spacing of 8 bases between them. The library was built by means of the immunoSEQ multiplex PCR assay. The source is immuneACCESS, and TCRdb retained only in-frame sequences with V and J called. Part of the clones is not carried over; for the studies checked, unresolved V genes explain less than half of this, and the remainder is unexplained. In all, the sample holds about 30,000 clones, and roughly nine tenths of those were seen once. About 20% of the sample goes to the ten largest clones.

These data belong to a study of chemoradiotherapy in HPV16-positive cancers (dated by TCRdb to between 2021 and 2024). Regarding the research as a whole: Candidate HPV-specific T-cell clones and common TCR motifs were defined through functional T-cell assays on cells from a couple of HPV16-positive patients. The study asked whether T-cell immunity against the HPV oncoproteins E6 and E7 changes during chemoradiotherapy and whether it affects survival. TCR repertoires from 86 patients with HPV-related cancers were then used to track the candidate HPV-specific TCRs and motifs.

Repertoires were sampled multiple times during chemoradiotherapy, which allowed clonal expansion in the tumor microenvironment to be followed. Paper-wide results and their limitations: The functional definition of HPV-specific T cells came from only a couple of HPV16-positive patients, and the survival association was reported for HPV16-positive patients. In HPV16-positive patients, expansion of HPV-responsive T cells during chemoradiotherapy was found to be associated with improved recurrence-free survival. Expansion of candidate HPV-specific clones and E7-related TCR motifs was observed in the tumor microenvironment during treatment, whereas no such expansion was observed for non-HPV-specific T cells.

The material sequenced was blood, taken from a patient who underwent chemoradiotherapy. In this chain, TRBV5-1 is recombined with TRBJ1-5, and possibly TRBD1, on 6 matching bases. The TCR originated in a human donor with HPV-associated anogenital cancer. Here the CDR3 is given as CASSPGGNQPQHF. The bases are TGCGCCAGCAGTCCAGGGGGCAATCAGCCCCAGCATTTT. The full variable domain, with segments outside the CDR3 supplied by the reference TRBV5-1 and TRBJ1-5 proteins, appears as KAGVTQTPRYLIKTRGQQVTLSCSPISGHRSVSWYQQTPGQGLQFLFEYFSETQRNKGNFPGRFSGRQFSNSRSEMNVSTLELGDSALYLCASSPGGNQPQHFGDGTRLSIL.